This is a list of T cell receptor beta chains from one sample in a study of T-cell reconstitution after alpha-beta-depleted transplantation in children. MiXCR, applied by TCRdb to the PCR reads, yields one record per CDR3 protein. This sample has a few hundred thousand distinct CDR3 sequences, with about 7% found just once. Sample: PBMCs, taken before TCRalphabeta/CD19-depleted stem cell transplant. Receptors were obtained from a boy younger than 10 with acute lymphoblastic leukemia, due to receive a stem cell transplant. Both conserved end residues are part of each CDR3. D genes are given only for firm matches. Clone size is stated in some rows and not others, as once, few, many or a class when expanded.

v_gene	j_gene	abundance	d_gene	CDR3aa	CDR3nt
TRBV5-1	TRBJ1-5	many	.	CASSLAVRGSNQPQHF	TGCGCCAGCAGCTTGGCCGTGAGGGGGAGCAATCAGCCCCAGCATTTT
TRBV20-1	TRBJ2-5	many	TRBD2	CSARDGEGLAEDQETQYF	TGCAGTGCTAGAGATGGGGAAGGACTAGCTGAGGACCAAGAGACCCAGTACTTC
TRBV12-3/TRBV12-4	TRBJ1-3	.	.	CASSFSSQFSGNTIYF	TGTGCCAGCAGTTTCTCCAGCCAGTTCTCCGGAAACACCATATATTTT
TRBV7-2	TRBJ2-1	.	TRBD2	CASSAPGTIQQFF	TGTGCCAGCAGCGCTCCCGGGACTATTCAGCAGTTCTTC
TRBV29-1	TRBJ1-1	few	.	CSAQRGLNTEAFF	TGCAGCGCCCAACGGGGGCTGAACACTGAAGCTTTCTTT
TRBV4-1	TRBJ1-5	few	.	CASSQKQEFGNQPQHF	TGCGCCAGCAGCCAGAAACAGGAGTTCGGCAATCAGCCCCAGCATTTT
TRBV7-2	TRBJ2-5	many	TRBD1	CASSFGTEETQYF	TGTGCCAGCAGCTTTGGGACAGAAGAGACCCAGTACTTC
TRBV7-2	TRBJ2-2	many	TRBD2	CASSPGLAVSGELFF	TGTGCCAGCAGCCCGGGACTAGCGGTTTCCGGGGAGCTGTTTTTT
TRBV6-2/TRBV6-3	TRBJ2-7	many	.	CASSYLPTAYEQYF	TGTGCCAGCAGTTATCTTCCTACAGCTTACGAGCAGTACTTC
TRBV6-5	TRBJ1-6	few	.	CASSYEGLGSPLHF	TGTGCCAGTAGTTACGAGGGTTTGGGTTCACCCCTCCACTTT